This TCR beta chain was observed in a study of blood T cell repertoires in COVID-19. Across the whole study: Sample material is recorded as cDNA or gDNA derived from T cells, B-cell-depleted T cells, or PBMCs.

In the original workflow: Reference gene primer amplification gave estimated nucleated cell counts. The assay was immunoSEQ multiplex PCR, and TCRdb's table has in-frame clones only and misses some. V, J and clone size are taken as reported in that table, and D and trimming were inferred from the DNA itself. The sample has under 250,000 clones; roughly nine tenths are singletons. V shed 4 bases, J shed 4 bases, and the junction held 7 bases outside the gene matches. Germline values: CDR1 SQVTM, CDR2 ANQGSEA. The CDR3 is 14 residues long. Material: PBMCs or T cells enriched from blood (not recorded which). This clonotype originated in a woman in her 30s with acute COVID-19. The chain recombines TRBV29-1 with TRBJ2-5, with 9 bases lining up with TRBD1. The CDR3 DNA reads TGCAGCGTTGTGGACAGGGGAGAGGGAGAGACCCAGTACTTC. Amino acid sequence: CSVVDRGEGETQYF.